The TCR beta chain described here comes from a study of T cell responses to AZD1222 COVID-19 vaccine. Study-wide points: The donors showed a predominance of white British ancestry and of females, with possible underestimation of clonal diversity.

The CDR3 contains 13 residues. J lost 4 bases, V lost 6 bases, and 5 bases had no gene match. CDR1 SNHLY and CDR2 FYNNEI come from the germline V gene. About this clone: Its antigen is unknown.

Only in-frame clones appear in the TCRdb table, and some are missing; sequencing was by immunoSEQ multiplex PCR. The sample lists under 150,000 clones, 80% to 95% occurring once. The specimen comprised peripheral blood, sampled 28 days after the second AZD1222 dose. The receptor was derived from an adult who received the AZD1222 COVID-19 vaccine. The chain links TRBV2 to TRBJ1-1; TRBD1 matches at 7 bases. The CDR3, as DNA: TGTGCCAGCAGACTGACAGGGCCCACTGAAGCTTTCTTT. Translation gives CASRLTGPTEAFF.